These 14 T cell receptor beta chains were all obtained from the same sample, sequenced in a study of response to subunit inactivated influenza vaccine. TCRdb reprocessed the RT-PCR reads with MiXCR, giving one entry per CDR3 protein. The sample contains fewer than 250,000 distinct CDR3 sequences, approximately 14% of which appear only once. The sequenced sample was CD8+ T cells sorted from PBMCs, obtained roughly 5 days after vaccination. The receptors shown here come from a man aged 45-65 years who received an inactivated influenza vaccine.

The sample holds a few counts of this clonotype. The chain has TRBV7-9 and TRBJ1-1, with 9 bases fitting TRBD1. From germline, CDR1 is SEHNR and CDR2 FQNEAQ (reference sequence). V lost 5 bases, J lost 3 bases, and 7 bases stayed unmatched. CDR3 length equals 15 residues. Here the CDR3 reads CASSGEDRGHTEAFF. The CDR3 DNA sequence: TGTGCCAGCAGCGGAGAGGACAGGGGTCACACTGAAGCTTTCTTT.

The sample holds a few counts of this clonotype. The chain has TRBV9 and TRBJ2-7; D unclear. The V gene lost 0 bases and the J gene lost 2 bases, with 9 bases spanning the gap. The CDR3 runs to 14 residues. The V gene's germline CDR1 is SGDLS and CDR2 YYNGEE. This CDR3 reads CASSVGSSAYEQYF. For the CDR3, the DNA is TGTGCCAGCAGCGTAGGTAGCTCCGCCTACGAGCAGTACTTC.

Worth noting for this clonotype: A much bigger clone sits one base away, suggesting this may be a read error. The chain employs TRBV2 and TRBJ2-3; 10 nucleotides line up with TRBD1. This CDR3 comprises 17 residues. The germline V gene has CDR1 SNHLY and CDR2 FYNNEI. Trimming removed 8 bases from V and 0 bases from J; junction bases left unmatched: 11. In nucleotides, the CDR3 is TGTGCCAGCTGTCCGGCCGGGACAGGGGTCAGCACAGATACGCAGTATTTT. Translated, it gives CASCPAGTGVSTDTQYF.

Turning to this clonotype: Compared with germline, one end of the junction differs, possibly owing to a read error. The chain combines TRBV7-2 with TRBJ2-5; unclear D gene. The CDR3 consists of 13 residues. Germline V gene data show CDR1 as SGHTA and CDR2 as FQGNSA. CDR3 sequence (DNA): TGTGCCAGCAGCTTTAGGCCCCACACGGACCTGGACTTC. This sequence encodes CASSFRPHTDLDF. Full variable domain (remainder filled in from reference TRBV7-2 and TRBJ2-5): GAGVSQSPSNKVTEKGKDVELRCDPISGHTALYWYRQSLGQGLEFLIYFQGNSAPDKSGLPSDRFSAERTGGSVSTLTIQRTQQEDSAVYLCASSFRPHTDLDFGPGTRLLVL.

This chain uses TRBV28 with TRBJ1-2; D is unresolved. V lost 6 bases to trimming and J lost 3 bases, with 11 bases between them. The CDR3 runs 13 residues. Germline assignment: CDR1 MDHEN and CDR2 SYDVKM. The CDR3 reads CASSPPEHYGYTF. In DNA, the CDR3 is TGTGCCAGCAGCCCGCCTGAGCACTATGGCTACACCTTC.

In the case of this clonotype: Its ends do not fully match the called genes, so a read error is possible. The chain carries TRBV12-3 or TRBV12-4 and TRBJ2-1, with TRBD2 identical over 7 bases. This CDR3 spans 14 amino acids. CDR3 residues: CASSLAGGYKEQFF. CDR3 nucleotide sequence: TGTGCCAGCAGTTTAGCGGGAGGGTACAAAGAGCAGTTCTTC.

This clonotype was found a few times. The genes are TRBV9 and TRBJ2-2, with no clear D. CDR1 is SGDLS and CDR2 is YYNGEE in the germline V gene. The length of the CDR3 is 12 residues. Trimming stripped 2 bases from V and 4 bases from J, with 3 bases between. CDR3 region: CASSVSTGELFF. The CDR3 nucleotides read TGTGCCAGCAGCGTTAGCACCGGGGAGCTGTTTTTT.

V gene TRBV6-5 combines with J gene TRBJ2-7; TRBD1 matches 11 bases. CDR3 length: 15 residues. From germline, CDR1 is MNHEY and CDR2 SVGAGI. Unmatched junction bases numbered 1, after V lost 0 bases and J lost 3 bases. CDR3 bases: TGTGCCAGCAGTTACTCGGGGACAGGGGGCTACGAGCAGTACTTC. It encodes CASSYSGTGGYEQYF.

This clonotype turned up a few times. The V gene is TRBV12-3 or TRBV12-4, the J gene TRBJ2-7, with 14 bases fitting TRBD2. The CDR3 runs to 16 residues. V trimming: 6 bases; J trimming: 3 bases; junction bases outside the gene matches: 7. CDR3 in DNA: TGTGCCAGCAGCGACTGGGGGACTAGCGGGGGCTACGAGCAGTACTTC. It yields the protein CASSDWGTSGGYEQYF.

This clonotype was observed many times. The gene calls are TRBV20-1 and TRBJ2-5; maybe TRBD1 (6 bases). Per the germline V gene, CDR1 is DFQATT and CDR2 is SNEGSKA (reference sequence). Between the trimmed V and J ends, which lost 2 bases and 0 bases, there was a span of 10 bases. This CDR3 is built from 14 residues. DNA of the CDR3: TGCAGTGCTAGAAGTTGGACAGACCAAGAGACCCAGTACTTC. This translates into CSARSWTDQETQYF.

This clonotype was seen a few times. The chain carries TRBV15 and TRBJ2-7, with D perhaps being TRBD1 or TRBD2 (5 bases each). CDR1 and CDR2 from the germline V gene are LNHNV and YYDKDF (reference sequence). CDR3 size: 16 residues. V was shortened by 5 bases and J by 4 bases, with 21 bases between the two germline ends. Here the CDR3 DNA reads TGTGCCACCAGCCCAAACCCCCGGGGCCAGATTTACGAGCAGTACTTC. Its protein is CATSPNPRGQIYEQYF.

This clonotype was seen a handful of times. The CDR3, as DNA: TGTGCCAGCAGCCAAGATTCGTGGTATTCGACCTACGAGCAGTACTTC. As protein: CASSQDSWYSTYEQYF. The chain recombines TRBV14 with TRBJ2-7; D not certain. This CDR3 has 16 residues. Germline V lookup: CDR1 SGHDN, CDR2 FVKESK. Trimming cost V 0 bases and J 2 bases, with 14 bases left between them.

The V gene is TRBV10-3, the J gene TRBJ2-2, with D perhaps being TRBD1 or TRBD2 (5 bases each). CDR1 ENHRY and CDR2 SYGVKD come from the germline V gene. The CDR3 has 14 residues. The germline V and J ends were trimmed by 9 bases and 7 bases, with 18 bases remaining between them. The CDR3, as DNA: TGTGCCATAACAAGTGGGGGTTGGAACGGGGAGCTGTTTTTT. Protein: CAITSGGWNGELFF.

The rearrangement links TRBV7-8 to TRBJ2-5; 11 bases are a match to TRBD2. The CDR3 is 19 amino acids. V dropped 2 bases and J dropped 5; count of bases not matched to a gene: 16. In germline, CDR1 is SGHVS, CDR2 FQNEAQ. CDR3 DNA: TGTGCCAGCAGCTTACTAATAACTAGCGGGAGAGTCTTCTTGGAGACCCAGTACTTC. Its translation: CASSLLITSGRVFLETQYF. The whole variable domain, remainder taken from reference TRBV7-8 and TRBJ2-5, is GAGVSQSPRYKVAKRGQDVALRCDPISGHVSLFWYQQALGQGPEFLTYFQNEAQLDKSGLPSDRFFAERPEGSVSTLKIQRTQQEDSAVYLCASSLLITSGRVFLETQYFGPGTRLLVL.